Sequencing of this T cell receptor (beta chain) was carried out in a study of lymphopenia after photon versus proton radiotherapy. The protocol was immunoSEQ multiplex PCR, while the TCRdb copy is restricted to in-frame clones and leaves out a portion. The data contain some 55,000 clones, around 83% of them singletons. Per the germline V gene, CDR1 is SEHNR and CDR2 is FQNEAQ (reference sequence). V was pared by 3 bases and J by 5 bases, with 8 bases of the junction left unmatched. CDR3 size: 15 residues. This clone has a handful of counts. The starting material was peripheral blood, obtained from a patient treated with photon-based radiotherapy. The source is a man aged 45-65 years with gastric cancer. The gene calls are TRBV7-9 and TRBJ2-7, with TRBD2 identical over 9 bases. The CDR3 loop reads CASSFRREGKDEQYF. The CDR3 DNA sequence: TGTGCCAGCAGCTTCCGGCGGGAGGGTAAAGACGAGCAGTACTTC.